This TCR beta chain was sequenced in a study of blood T cell repertoires in COVID-19. Study details: Samples of COVID-19 (acute and convalescent) were obtained from the United States, Italy and Spain. In each case, the material was cDNA or gDNA derived from T cells, B-cell-depleted T cells, or PBMCs.

Source study methods: The authors estimated nucleated cell counts from reference gene primer amplification. Sequencing was performed with immunoSEQ multiplex PCR; in TCRdb, only in-frame clones are kept and a portion is missing. From that table come the V and J calls and clone size; the DNA was used to work out D and trimming. The sample records fewer than 250,000 clones, 80% being singletons. Germline values: CDR1 MNHEY, CDR2 SVGAGI. CDR3 size: 14 residues. V dropped 2 bases and J dropped 2 bases, with 10 bases sitting between them. The TCR sequence derives from a man aged 60 to 75 with acute or convalescent COVID-19. Specimen: peripheral blood. The rearrangement uses TRBV6-5 and TRBJ2-7; D is possibly TRBD1 (5 bases). CDR3 protein: CASSYGALTYEQYF. The DNA of the CDR3 is TGTGCCAGCAGTTACGGGGCCCTGACCTACGAGCAGTACTTC.